A single sample is the source of the 5 T cell receptor beta chains below, sequenced in a study of identical twins. Each CDR3 protein is one row after TCRdb ran MiXCR on the 5' RACE reads. This table holds about 340,000 distinct CDR3 sequences, about 12% found once. This sample also belongs to another study, concerning yellow fever vaccine responses in identical twins.

Specimen: CD8+ T cells sorted from blood. The receptors originated from a woman younger than 30 in good health.

The CDR3 region has the DNA TGCAGTTCAACCGAACCCCAGAACTACAATGAGCAGTTCTTC. Encoded protein: CSSTEPQNYNEQFF. The V call is TRBV29-1, the J call TRBJ2-1; D uncertain. Germline CDR1 SQVTM, CDR2 ANQGSEA. The CDR3 has 14 amino acids.

The rearrangement joins TRBV12-3 or TRBV12-4 to TRBJ2-7; weak D call: TRBD1 (6 bases). The CDR3 sequence is 11 residues long. Trimming left V 3 bases short and J 9 bases short, with 9 bases between. CDR3 bases: TGTGCCAGCAGTTTTCAGGACAGGCAGTACTTC. Translating gives CASSFQDRQYF.

This clonotype was found a few times. This chain links TRBV3-1 with TRBJ2-2; the D gene is possibly TRBD2 (6 bases). This CDR3 is built from 16 residues. Germline assignment: CDR1 LGHDT and CDR2 YNNKEL (reference sequence). V lost 2 bases and J 4 bases, leaving 14 bases between the germline ends. This CDR3 is CASSQNRDSFTGELFF. The DNA for the CDR3 is TGTGCCAGCAGCCAAAACCGGGACTCCTTCACCGGGGAGCTGTTTTTT.

This clonotype turned up a few times. The chain has TRBV6-4 and TRBJ2-3; 7 bases fit TRBD1. CDR1 MRHNA and CDR2 SNTAGT come from the germline V gene. The V and J ends lost 4 bases and 5 bases, in that order; junction bases with no gene match: 6. The CDR3 covers 14 residues. CDR3: CASSATGWGDTQYF. In nucleotides, the CDR3 is TGTGCCAGCAGTGCGACAGGGTGGGGAGATACGCAGTATTTT.

This clonotype was recorded at least ten times. This CDR3 is CASTSPRGDEQFF. Written as DNA, the CDR3 is TGTGCCAGCACCTCCCCTCGAGGCGATGAGCAGTTCTTC. The gene calls are TRBV7-3 and TRBJ2-1; no definite D call. This CDR3 has 13 residues. The V gene's germline CDR1 is SGHTA and CDR2 FQGTGA. With 7 bases removed from V and 8 bases from J, the gap between germline ends came to 15 bases.